This T cell receptor (beta chain) originates from a study of graft-versus-host responses after intestinal transplantation. In the study overall: Following induction with anti-thymocyte globulin, all recipients were given tacrolimus and steroids for two to three years.

The researchers put roughly 200,000 CFSE-labeled responder cells into plates with roughly 200,000 irradiated, violet-dye-labeled stimulator cells. After the reaction, proliferating CFSE-low CD3+CD4+ and CD3+CD8+ responders were sorted. This CDR3 region has 13 residues. V lost 1 base, J lost 2 bases, and 6 bases lay in between. Germline assignment: CDR1 SGHDT and CDR2 YYEEEE. Sequencing used immunoSEQ multiplex PCR; TCRdb keeps in-frame clones, though not all of them. The table has about 6,900 clones, around a third seen once. Study results and caveats: Maximum circulating GvH clone levels tracked with early post-transplant HvG decreases. Ileal or blood samples showed some GvH clones first, and such clones were also found in recipient marrow.

Sequences were derived from alloreactive CD8+ T cells from a mixed lymphocyte reaction culture, sampled before transplantation. Described subset: CFSE-low proliferating T cells sorted from approximately 6-day pre-transplant mixed lymphocyte reaction (GvH or HvG direction). V gene TRBV5-6 combines with J gene TRBJ1-2; D is uncertain. The clonotype was recovered from a human patient who was an organ donor for intestinal transplantation. The CDR3: CASSLWGNYGYTF. CDR3 nucleotides: TGTGCCAGCAGCTTGTGGGGAAACTATGGCTACACCTTC.